Listed below are T cell receptor beta chains from one sample, sequenced in a study of regulatory T cells in long-lasting Graves disease. TCRdb redid the calling of the multiplex PCR reads with MiXCR, one entry per CDR3 protein. The sample has 350,000 to 400,000 distinct CDR3 sequences, roughly 15% seen once. These data also featured in a second study, about T cells in Graves' hyperthyroidism and ophthalmopathy.

The input for sequencing was peripheral blood mononuclear cells (PBMCs), taken at new diagnosis, from a patient treated with antithyroid drugs. All receptors derive from a woman between 18 and 30 years old with Graves disease. CDR3s include the opening cysteine and the closing phenylalanine or tryptophan. D genes are given only for firm matches. Some rows have no size entry. The others give once, few or many, or a class for an expanded clone.

>TRBD2|-|TRBV2|TRBJ2-5
TGTGCCAGCAGGACGGGACTAGCCGGGCAGACCCAGTACTTC
CASRTGLAGQTQYF
>TRBD2|many|TRBV6-1|TRBJ2-2
TGTGCCAGCACTCGGGGGGCGAACACCGGGGAGCTGTTTTTT
CASTRGANTGELFF
>TRBD1|many|TRBV28|TRBJ2-7
TGTGCCAGCAGCCTGACCGGGACAGGGGGCTACGAGCAGTACTTC
CASSLTGTGGYEQYF
>-|many|TRBV29-1|TRBJ1-1
TGCAGCGTTGGCCGCAACACTGAAGCTTTCTTT
CSVGRNTEAFF
>-|many|TRBV12-3/TRBV12-4|TRBJ2-5
TGTGCCAGCACTCCGGGCCCCCCTAAGAGCCAGTACTTC
CASTPGPPKSQYF
>TRBD1|-|TRBV5-6|TRBJ2-3
TGTGCCAGCAGCCAGGGGGACAGGGTATTAACAGATACGCAGTATTTT
CASSQGDRVLTDTQYF
>-|-|TRBV5-1|TRBJ2-1
TGCGCCAGCAGCTCCGGGACCGTCTCCTACAATGAGCAGTTCTTC
CASSSGTVSYNEQFF
>-|many|TRBV12-3/TRBV12-4|TRBJ2-7
TGTTCGTCAGCAGTTTCCGGGAGTACCGAGCAGTACTTC
CSSAVSGSTEQYF
>TRBD1|many|TRBV6-5|TRBJ2-2
TGTGCCAGCAGTTACTCTCCAGGGGGCACCACCGGGGAGCTGTTTTTT
CASSYSPGGTTGELFF
>-|many|TRBV28|TRBJ2-3
TGTGCCAGCAGTCCGTCACTAACGGGGGCGGGGGATACGCAGTATTTT
CASSPSLTGAGDTQYF
>TRBD1|many|TRBV11-2|TRBJ1-5
TGTGCCAGCAGCCCCTCGACAGGGGGACAGCCCCAGCATTTT
CASSPSTGGQPQHF
>TRBD1|many|TRBV9|TRBJ2-7
TGTGCCAGCAGCGCAGGGACAGGGGGCTTTTACGAGCAGTACTTC
CASSAGTGGFYEQYF
>-|many|TRBV6-1|TRBJ2-5
TGTGCCAGCACTAAGAGCTCGATTCAAGAGACCCAGTACTTC
CASTKSSIQETQYF
>-|many|TRBV6-1|TRBJ1-3
TGTGCCACTCGGTCTCCTCTCAGGAACACCATATATTTT
CATRSPLRNTIYF
>-|many|TRBV13|TRBJ2-3
TGTGCCAGCAGCTTAGCCAGGGGAGTGCAGTATTTT
CASSLARGVQYF
>TRBD2|many|TRBV6-1|TRBJ2-7
TGTGCCAGCAGTGGACTAGCGGGGGGCTACGAGCAGTACTTC
CASSGLAGGYEQYF
>-|few|TRBV10-3|TRBJ2-1
TGTGCCACCTATCGAGGGGCAGAGTCGGGTGAGCAGTTCTTC
CATYRGAESGEQFF
>-|many|TRBV28|TRBJ2-1
TGTGCCGTGAGCGGCCCCCCCACCTACAATGAGCAGTTCTTC
CAVSGPPTYNEQFF
>-|many|TRBV12-3/TRBV12-4|TRBJ1-1
TGTGCCAGCAGTTTAGGTGATGGGGAAGCTTTCTTT
CASSLGDGEAFF
>-|many|TRBV12-3/TRBV12-4|TRBJ2-5
TGTGCCAGCAGTTTTGTTTTGGGACAAGAGACCCAGTACTTC
CASSFVLGQETQYF
>TRBD2|-|TRBV29-1|TRBJ2-5
TGCAGCGTCCCCACTAGCGGGAGAACGGAGACCCAGTACTTC
CSVPTSGRTETQYF
>-|-|TRBV12-5|TRBJ2-5
TGTGCTAGTGGAGCATCCGTAGAGACCCAGTACTTC
CASGASVETQYF
>TRBD1|many|TRBV7-9|TRBJ1-1
TGTGCCAGCAGCCCGACGGACAGGGGGCAGGGTGAAGCTTTCTTT
CASSPTDRGQGEAFF
>-|few|TRBV10-1|TRBJ2-3
TGCGCCAGCAACGAACCCCTAGCTAGCACAGATACGCAGTATTTT
CASNEPLASTDTQYF
>-|many|TRBV5-1|TRBJ1-1
TGCGCCAGCTCAACGGTGGCGTTGAACACTGAAGCTTTCTTT
CASSTVALNTEAFF
>TRBD2|many|TRBV3-1|TRBJ2-7
TGTGCCAGCAGCCAAGATCAAACTAGCGCCGAGCAGTACTTC
CASSQDQTSAEQYF
>-|-|TRBV5-4|TRBJ2-6
TGTCCCAGCAGCTTTTCTTCGGTAACCGCTGGGGCCAACGTCCTGACTTTC
CPSSFSSVTAGANVLTF
>TRBD2|many|TRBV5-1|TRBJ2-1
TGCGCCAGCAGCTTGGAGGCCGGGGGGGCCTGGGAGCAGTTCTTC
CASSLEAGGAWEQFF
>TRBD2|-|TRBV12-3/TRBV12-4|TRBJ2-5
TGTGCCAGCAGACCACTAGCGGGGGGATTAGAGACCCAGTACTTC
CASRPLAGGLETQYF
>-|few|TRBV6-2/TRBV6-3|TRBJ2-3
TGTGCCAGCAGTTACTCGACGGGACCTAGTTCGGTGACAGATACGCAGTATTTT
CASSYSTGPSSVTDTQYF
>TRBD1|many|TRBV10-3|TRBJ2-3
TGTGCCATCAGTCTTGGACAGGTCACAGATACGCAGTATTTT
CAISLGQVTDTQYF
>-|many|TRBV12-3/TRBV12-4|TRBJ1-1
TGTGCCAGCAGTTTAATTGGTCGGAGGGACACTGAAGCTTTCTTT
CASSLIGRRDTEAFF
>-|many|TRBV11-2|TRBJ2-2
TGTGCCAGCCCCCCCCCGGGACAGCGGGATATCTCCGGGGAGCTGTTTTTT
CASPPPGQRDISGELFF
>-|-|TRBV2|TRBJ2-7
TGTGCCAGCAGTGAATACGAGCGACCCTACGAGCAGTACTTC
CASSEYERPYEQYF
>TRBD1|-|TRBV10-2|TRBJ2-1
TGCGCCAGCAGTATCACAGGGGGTCAGCAGTTCTTC
CASSITGGQQFF
>-|many|TRBV6-2/TRBV6-3|TRBJ1-1
TGTGCCAGCAGTTATACAGGGAAGAACACTGAAGCTTTCTTT
CASSYTGKNTEAFF
>-|many|TRBV2|TRBJ2-3
TGTGCCAGCAGGATACAGCCCACAGATACGCAGTATTTT
CASRIQPTDTQYF
>TRBD2|-|TRBV9|TRBJ2-5
TGTGCCAGCAGCGTCGGACTAGCGACACAAGAGACCCAGTACTTC
CASSVGLATQETQYF
>TRBD1|few|TRBV19|TRBJ1-2
TGTGCCAGTAGTATAACGGGACAGGCATACGGCTACACCTTC
CASSITGQAYGYTF
>-|many|TRBV11-2|TRBJ2-7
TGTGCCAGCAGCTTAGGTGAAGGGGCGTACGAGCAGTACTTC
CASSLGEGAYEQYF
>-|few|TRBV10-2|TRBJ2-7
TGCGCCAGCAGTGTAGGCAGAACCTACGAGCAGTACTTC
CASSVGRTYEQYF
>-|few|TRBV13|TRBJ1-2
TGTGCCAGCAGCTTAGGCGGTCAGGTGAGCTATGGCTACACCTTC
CASSLGGQVSYGYTF
>-|few|TRBV29-1|TRBJ2-1
TGCAGCGTTTCTGACATTAGCAATGAGCAGTTCTTC
CSVSDISNEQFF